This T cell receptor beta chain derives from a study of cytomegalovirus exposure and HLA in healthy donors (dated by TCRdb to the late 2010s). The study in broad terms: According to an earlier analysis of a few hundred of the donors, some 180 million T cells yielded 117 million unique TCR beta sequences and approximately 300 Gb of sequence data. Around 300 gigabases of sequencing data and roughly 90 million unique TCR sequences were included in an early release covering several hundred HLA-typed donors. Of the 300 to 450 genotyped donors, approximately 82% fell in the genetic ancestry cluster associated with self-reported Caucasian donors. The study aimed to test whether signatures of past pathogen exposure could be identified by cataloging public T cell receptors. Using immunosequencing, the study profiled T cell repertoires from about 620 subjects and related those repertoires to cytomegalovirus serostatus. Along with the roughly 710-subject first cohort, a separate validation cohort of over 90 different subjects was used. To predict cytomegalovirus infection status, the study combined high-throughput TCR immunosequencing, statistical association of individual TCRs with disease status, and machine learning. A later analysis re-analyzed previously published TCR beta repertoires from approximately 670 donors and added high-resolution HLA genotyping to study TCR occurrence patterns. Rather than drawing on any new phenotypic data, the later analysis identified candidate immune exposures from TCR beta sequences and the way those sequences occurred across donors. To decide whether each TCR beta V gene segment behaved as functional or pseudogenic, an earlier analysis of 587 of the donors relied on high-throughput TCR beta sequencing. Donor age, sex, ethnicity and CMV serostatus were collected together with the repertoire data. In a later genetic analysis, genome-wide SNP genotypes for about three fifths of the 666 donors were used, and that subset was treated as a discovery cohort. All discovery cohort repertoires had been generated on a single sequencing platform. Both class I and class II loci were covered by HLA typing, at four-digit resolution. The number of typed donors differed by locus: roughly 629-630 for A, B, C, DRB1 and DQB1; approximately 540 for DQA1; 606 for DPA1; and around 470 for DPB1. Roughly 5 DR-DQ haplotypes were treated as single units for association and clustering because of strong linkage in the cohort. Across approximately 400 genotyped donors of the cohort, an average of roughly 250,000 unique TCR beta nucleotide sequences per donor were sequenced, and around 20% of those sequences were non-productive.

The cohort comprised fewer than 750 healthy bone marrow donors. At the time of sampling, every cohort member was nominally healthy, though immune exposures that went unrecorded were likely present. The donor was CMV seronegative and was included in the group of over 300 seronegative cohort members. Every donor gave a peripheral blood sample, and the peripheral blood mononuclear cells from that sample were used for TCR beta sequencing. The Qiagen DNeasy Blood Extraction Kit was used to extract genomic DNA from the blood cell samples. Overall study results and their limits: This cohort had only TCR beta chains sequenced, and the lack of alpha or paired-chain data limited which features could be detected. Because counts were too low, roughly 18 rarely observed V segments, including chromosome 9 orphons, were left out of the earlier analysis of several hundred of the donors. Some IMGT-functional V segments, including TRBV6-2 and TRBV6-3, could not be told apart with the 87-base-pair reads, so those segments were excluded. A cluster of highly shared sequence variants was judged likely to represent a technical artifact of the sequencing pipeline. A later analysis found that TCR association rates varied across HLA loci, with DRB1 alleles showing the most associated TCRs and HLA-C alleles the fewest. Compared with equally common non-associated chains, HLA-associated TCR beta chains in a later analysis were more clonally expanded and had lower generation probabilities. HLA typing was unavailable for some donors at each locus, so association tests used only the typed subset. The presence/absence analyses assumed that sequencing depth was roughly uniform across donors, and that assumption may not be true. A further reported finding was that TCR beta sequences accurately predicted the HLA-A and HLA-B alleles for most subjects in the first cohort. The authors suggested that the approach could potentially be extended to other disease states and immunological phenotypes. Several of the top co-occurrence clusters appeared to be linked to parvovirus B19, influenza, CMV and Epstein-Barr virus, according to a later analysis. Linkage disequilibrium might explain the correlated functional status among segregating V segments, but an unknown experimental factor could not be ruled out. In a later genetic analysis, fewer N-insertions in productive TCRs were reported among donors in an Asian-associated ancestry cluster than the roughly 700-donor mean. A later genetic analysis associated a missense DCLRE1C variant with V-gene and J-gene trimming of TCR beta chains, and an independent cohort replicated the association. The classifier was reported to diagnose cytomegalovirus status with high specificity and sensitivity in both the original cohort and the validation cohort. Most TCR sequences were observed very rarely across donors, whereas some public TCRs were present in many individuals. The study listed 150 to 200 TCR beta chains as associated with cytomegalovirus. According to a later analysis, most CMV-associated TCR beta chains appeared to be HLA-restricted, and the HLA associations seemed to be driven largely by CMV exposure. Immune exposure information for the cohort was limited to CMV serostatus. Assigning TCR associations to individual alleles was difficult when HLA alleles, especially DR and DQ, strongly co-occurred. A few of the identified cytomegalovirus-associated TCR beta chains were confirmed in vitro to be specific for cytomegalovirus antigens. In an earlier analysis of approximately 590 of the donors, most TCR beta V segments appeared in productive rearrangements about 90% or about 30% of the time, broadly matching IMGT annotations. In a later analysis, around 17,000 TCR beta sequences were associated with specific HLA alleles at a false discovery rate of 0.05.

Unmatched junction bases come to 3, with V trimmed by 6 bases and J by 1 base. In the germline V gene, CDR1 corresponds to SNHLY and CDR2 to FYNNEI. From the cysteine through the phenylalanine, the CDR3 covers 15 amino acids. Of the read, only the CDR3 DNA is kept; its 45 bases are in frame from base 1. Libraries were prepared through the immunoSEQ multiplex PCR assay. For the multiplex PCR, a mixture combining 60 forward primers for TCR Vbeta segments and 13 reverse primers for TCR Jbeta segments was used. A multiplex PCR assay on genomic DNA amplified the CDR3 region of rearranged TCR beta genes. The Illumina HiSeq System was used to sequence the amplified TCR beta libraries as 87-base-pair reads. On the study's bioinformatics: Across the roughly 600 repertoires, a later analysis counted tens of millions of unique TCR beta chains, some 11 million of which were shared by at least two donors. A nearest-neighbor algorithm error-corrected the raw reads and collapsed the reads into unique sequences, merging closely related sequences to remove PCR and sequencing errors. V, D and J gene segments were assigned by aligning CDR3 sequences to IMGT reference sequences. Each retained sequence needed at least a six-nucleotide match to both a V gene segment and a J gene segment. Rearrangements were classified as productive when the CDR3 lacked stop codons and remained in frame with V and J, and all other rearrangements were classified as non-productive. Following IMGT convention, CDR3 was defined as the stretch from the second conserved V-encoded cysteine up to the conserved J-encoded phenylalanine. The earlier analysis of about 620 of the donors excluded sequences that lacked an unambiguous match to a single V gene segment. In an earlier analysis of several hundred of the donors, V segments were called functional above 56.7% productive rearrangements and were called segregating when the between-donor standard deviation exceeded 5%. A statistical classification framework was built for diagnosing cytomegalovirus status from the catalog of TCR beta chain sequences. In a later analysis, V and J genes were assigned by comparing TCR nucleotide sequences against IMGT/GENE-DB human TR gene sequences. In a later analysis, CDR3 sequences and most-parsimonious VDJ recombination scenarios were assigned using the TCRdist pipeline. In a later analysis, each TCR beta chain was defined by its CDR3 amino acid sequence together with its V-gene family, and reads lacking a unique V-gene family were excluded. To address suspected cross-contamination and a sequencing artifact, a later analysis removed roughly 580 highly shared, low-generation-probability nucleotide sequences. For each public chain, a later analysis derived a clonal expansion index from normalized ranks of inferred template counts within each repertoire. In a later analysis, generation probabilities were computed with a VDJ recombination model fitted to out-of-frame rearrangements, and the resulting probabilities were checked against IGoR. Hypergeometric tests were used in a later analysis to score TCR-TCR, TCR-HLA and TCR-CMV co-occurrence, with a repertoire-size bias correction applied to the TCR pairs. In a later analysis, false discovery rates were estimated by permuting HLA or CMV assignments 20 times. In a later analysis, co-occurring TCRs were grouped using DBSCAN, and TCRdist sequence similarity was added for clustering within HLA-allele-positive subsets. Co-occurrence clustering excluded repertoires with fewer than 30,000 or more than 120,000 public chains, plus five with anomalous nucleotide sharing. Drawn from immuneACCESS, this table holds only the in-frame rearrangements with V and J called that TCRdb kept. Clones are partly lost; checked studies trace under half to an unresolved V gene and leave the rest unexplained. The DNA gave D and trimming, while V, J and clone size come from that table. In all, the sample holds tens of thousands of clones, and around 81% of those were seen once. The biggest ten clones account for under 2% of the sample.

On this clone: Its antigen is not yet known. Base qualities were left out, and no much larger clone turns up one base away.

This TCR was recovered from a woman aged 25 to 45 in good health and CMV-seronegative. Sequencing used PBMCs. The chain is made from TRBV2 and TRBJ2-1, and 10 junctional nucleotides match TRBD1. The DNA sequence is as follows: TGTGCCAGCAGGCAGGACAGGGGGTCCTACAATGAGCAGTTCTTC. Its coded protein is CASRQDRGSYNEQFF.